The 8 T cell receptor beta chains in this list originate from one sample, sequenced in a study of regulatory and conventional T cells in RAG deficiency. The repertoire was sequenced with immunoSEQ multiplex PCR; TCRdb's copy has only in-frame clones and lacks some. The repertoire holds 34,000 or so clones, with about 89% as singletons. These data also formed part of another study, on regulatory T cells. From that report: The primer mix had 52 TRBV and 13 TRBJ primers.

Sequenced sample: CD8+ T cells sorted from blood. All receptors derive from a human donor in good health.

The chain joins TRBV10-3 to TRBJ1-5; D possibly corresponds to TRBD1 (5 bases). V was cut by 4 bases and J by 5 bases, with 9 bases left in between. Germline V gene lookup returns CDR1 ENHRY and CDR2 SYGVKD. This CDR3 region has 13 residues. CDR3 bases: TGTGCCATCAGTGGTTGGGGCGATCAGCCCCAGCATTTT. This codes for CAISGWGDQPQHF.

The table lists this clone with a count of one. The V and J genes are TRBV7-2 and TRBJ2-5, with D perhaps TRBD2 (6 bases). Germline V gene lookup returns CDR1 SGHTA and CDR2 FQGNSA. The V gene lost 5 bases and the J gene lost 8 bases, with 18 bases spanning the gap. There are 14 residues in the CDR3. The CDR3 DNA reads as TGTGCCAGCAGCGCCGGGACTGGACTGACTACCCAGTACTTC. As protein: CASSAGTGLTTQYF.

The chain carries TRBV10-3 and TRBJ2-7; 7 nucleotides agree with TRBD1. The CDR3 length is 16 residues. With 1 base clipped from V and 3 bases from J, the junction kept 9 bases outside the gene matches. CDR1 ENHRY and CDR2 SYGVKD come from the germline V gene. The CDR3 loop is CAISEYSSRGSYEQYF. In nucleotides, the CDR3 is TGTGCCATCAGTGAGTATTCCTCCAGGGGGAGCTACGAGCAGTACTTC.

The chain joins TRBV29-1 to TRBJ1-2; 7 nucleotides line up with TRBD1. Per germline, CDR1 SQVTM and CDR2 ANQGSEA. CDR3 length: 14 amino acids. V dropped 1 base and J dropped 7; count of bases not matched to a gene: 9. Written as DNA, the CDR3 is TGCAGCGTTGAAGGACAGGGAGGGGTTCGTGGCTACACCTTC. Residues: CSVEGQGGVRGYTF. The whole variable domain, filled in from reference TRBV29-1 and TRBJ1-2, reads SAVISQKPSRDICQRGTSLTIQCQVDSQVTMMFWYRQQPGQSLTLIATANQGSEATYESGFVIDKFPISRPNLTFSTLTVSNMSPEDSSIYLCSVEGQGGVRGYTFGSGTRLTVV.

The rearrangement uses TRBV13 and TRBJ2-2; 11 bases are shared with TRBD2. With 8 bases clipped from V and 3 bases from J, the junction kept 2 bases outside the gene matches. CDR3 length: 14 residues. Germline CDR1 PRHDT, CDR2 FYEKMQ (reference sequence). The CDR3 DNA follows: TGTGCCAGCCGTAGCGGGGGGGACACCGGGGAGCTGTTTTTT. Translated, it gives CASRSGGDTGELFF.

This chain links TRBV5-1 with TRBJ1-2; D unresolved. There are 13 residues in the CDR3. Looked up from germline, CDR1 is SGHRS and CDR2 is YFSETQ. V lost 1 base, J lost 8 bases, and 12 bases lay in between. Here the CDR3 DNA reads TGCGCCAGCAGCTTGAACATGGGAGAGGGCTACACCTTC. Translated, it gives CASSLNMGEGYTF.

The J gene is TRBJ2-1, the V gene TRBV28; 12 bases line up with TRBD2. This CDR3 is built from 17 residues. Germline values: CDR1 MDHEN, CDR2 SYDVKM. V gave up 6 bases and J gave up 0 bases; unmatched junction bases: 6. CDR3 sequence: CASSLAGGPSSYNEQFF. The CDR3 coding sequence is TGTGCCAGCAGCCTAGCGGGAGGGCCCAGCTCCTACAATGAGCAGTTCTTC. The variable domain in full, completed from reference TRBV28 and TRBJ2-1, reads DVKVTQSSRYLVKRTGEKVFLECVQDMDHENMFWYRQDPGLGLRLIYFSYDVKMKEKGDIPEGYSVSREKKERFSLILESASTNQTSMYLCASSLAGGPSSYNEQFFGPGTRLTVL.

The V and J genes are TRBV30 and TRBJ1-2; TRBD1 matches 7 bases. V shed 6 bases, J shed 3 bases, and the junction held 7 bases outside the gene matches. Germline-derived CDR1 and CDR2 are GTSNPN and SVGIG (reference sequence). CDR3 length: 13 amino acids. The CDR3, as DNA: TGTGCCTGCCTCCCCGACAGGGACTATGGCTACACCTTC. Amino acid sequence: CACLPDRDYGYTF.